These 32 T cell receptor beta chains were sequenced from one sample in a study of OX40 agonist ivuxolimab in advanced cancers. Repertoires were generated with immunoSEQ multiplex PCR, while TCRdb's copy carries only in-frame clones and drops some. Among tens of thousands of clones listed, around 80% were seen once. The specimen was CD4+ or CD8+ T cells sorted from blood, collected in a trial of the OX40 agonist ivuxolimab. These receptors all stem from an adult with an advanced solid tumor such as melanoma, head and neck, liver or kidney cancer.

The rearrangement joins TRBV19 to TRBJ1-1; tentatively, D is TRBD1 (5 bases). CDR3 length equals 15 residues. V was clipped by 0 bases and J by 0 bases, with 8 bases between them. Germline assignment: CDR1 LNHDA and CDR2 SQIVND (reference sequence). The CDR3 coding sequence is TGTGCCAGTAGTATAGATCGACAGATGAACACTGAAGCTTTCTTT. It yields the protein CASSIDRQMNTEAFF.

The chain carries TRBV5-8 and TRBJ2-3; 13 nucleotides match TRBD2. V trimming: 4 bases; J trimming: 5 bases; junction bases outside the gene matches: 7. The CDR3 totals 16 residues. Germline loops: CDR1 SGHTS, CDR2 YDEGEE. The CDR3, as DNA: TGTGCCAGCAGCGCCGGGACTAGCGGGGAGGTAGATACGCAGTATTTT. Its translation: CASSAGTSGEVDTQYF.

In DNA, the CDR3 is TGTGCCAGCAGTGATAGAGAAAGGCCTTGGTTCTTC. Its protein is CASSDRERPWFF. V usage is TRBV6-1 and J usage is TRBJ2-1, with D unclear. Germline loops: CDR1 MNHNS, CDR2 SASEGT. Trimming removed 3 bases at V and 15 bases at J, with 15 bases between. The CDR3 runs 12 residues.

The rearrangement uses TRBV6-5 and TRBJ2-2; no reliable D call. CDR1 and CDR2 (germline): MNHEY, SVGAGI. CDR3 length: 14 residues. Trimming took off 2 bases at V and 1 base at J, with 5 bases between the two ends. CDR3: CASSYVRNTGELFF. In DNA, the CDR3 is TGTGCCAGCAGTTACGTGAGGAACACCGGGGAGCTGTTTTTT.

In its sample, this clone was seen once. The rearrangement joins TRBV5-6 to TRBJ2-7; the D is unclear. The V gene's germline CDR1 is SGHDT and CDR2 YYEEEE. Trimming left V 0 bases short and J 3 bases short, with 10 bases between. The CDR3 is 14 residues long. CDR3 residues: CASSLGVGNYEQYV. The DNA of the CDR3 is TGTGCCAGCAGCTTGGGGGTGGGCAACTACGAGCAGTACGTC.

This clone occurred once. The chain joins TRBV27 to TRBJ1-6; 8 bases are a match to TRBD1. CDR3 length equals 15 residues. Germline lookup yields CDR1 MNHEY and CDR2 SMNVEV (reference sequence). J was trimmed by 7 bases and V by 2 bases; bases with no gene match: 4. The CDR3, as DNA: TGTGCCAGCAGTTTACAGGGGGCGAAGAATTCACCCCTCCACTTT. It translates to CASSLQGAKNSPLHF.

This sequence joins TRBV30 and TRBJ1-4, with D maybe TRBD1 (6 bases). V was cut by 7 bases and J by 8 bases, with 8 bases left in between. Germline V gives CDR1 GTSNPN, CDR2 SVGIG (reference sequence). This CDR3 comprises 10 residues. CDR3 protein: CASRGEKLFF. CDR3 nucleotide sequence: TGTGCCTCTAGGGGGGAAAAACTGTTTTTT.

The chain joins TRBV7-9 to TRBJ1-2; D not certain. Trimming took 8 bases from V and 6 from J, leaving 25 bases between them. The CDR3 runs 16 residues. Per germline, CDR1 SEHNR and CDR2 FQNEAQ (reference sequence). The CDR3: CASSTLRSTPENGYTF. The CDR3 coding sequence is TGTGCCAGCTCCACCCTCCGTTCGACCCCCGAGAATGGCTACACCTTC.

The chain has TRBV6-1 and TRBJ2-7; 14 nucleotides agree with TRBD2. There are 20 residues in the CDR3. The V gene's germline CDR1 is MNHNS and CDR2 SASEGT. J lost 0 bases, V lost 4 bases, and 14 bases had no gene match. The DNA for the CDR3 is TGTGCCAGCAGTGCCTGGGGAGGACTAGCGGGGGGCAAGAGCTCCTACGAGCAGTACTTC. The encoded protein is CASSAWGGLAGGKSSYEQYF.

This clone counts as medium-sized. V gene TRBV10-2 combines with J gene TRBJ1-6; perhaps TRBD1 as D (5 bases). V lost 6 bases and J lost 5, with 20 bases in between. The germline gives CDR1 WSHSY, CDR2 SAAADI. This CDR3 contains 17 residues. The DNA of the CDR3 is TGCGCCAGCAGGACGGGGTCGAGGGGAGGGGATAATTCACCCCTCCACTTT. Translating gives CASRTGSRGGDNSPLHF.

This clone was seen only once. The V gene is TRBV28, the J gene TRBJ1-6; D is perhaps TRBD1 (6 bases). The CDR3 extends over 15 amino acids. The germline V and J ends were trimmed by 5 bases and 6 bases, with 14 bases remaining between them. Germline-derived CDR1 and CDR2 are MDHEN and SYDVKM. The CDR3 bases are TGTGCCAGCAGTACACAGGGATACGGTAATTCACCCCTCCACTTT. This encodes CASSTQGYGNSPLHF.

The chain joins TRBV2 to TRBJ1-3, with D perhaps TRBD1 (6 bases). V dropped 7 bases and J dropped 2 bases, with 15 bases sitting between them. CDR1 and CDR2 from the germline V gene are SNHLY and FYNNEI. This CDR3 is 15 amino acids long. The CDR3 nucleotides are TGTGCCAGCATGCCACAGGGTGCCACTGGAAACACCATATATTTT. Translated: CASMPQGATGNTIYF.

This chain joins TRBV5-1 and TRBJ2-4; maybe TRBD1 (6 bases). Trimming left V 3 bases short and J 9 bases short, with 16 bases between. Germline V lookup: CDR1 SGHRS, CDR2 YFSETQ. The CDR3 sequence is 14 residues long. CDR3 nucleotides: TGCGCCAGCAGCTCTGGACAGCAAACGGGCATTCAGTACTTC. It encodes CASSSGQQTGIQYF.

The CDR3 loop is CAWTLGGREAFF. CDR3 coding DNA: TGTGCCTGGACGCTGGGGGGCAGGGAAGCTTTCTTT. V gene TRBV30 combines with J gene TRBJ1-1; D is possibly TRBD1 (6 bases). Per germline, CDR1 GTSNPN and CDR2 SVGIG (reference sequence). V dropped 4 bases and J dropped 8 bases, with 14 bases sitting between them. CDR3 length: 12 residues.

V gene TRBV5-1 combines with J gene TRBJ1-2, with D possibly being TRBD1 (5 bases). The germline V and J ends were trimmed by 4 bases and 2 bases, with 12 bases remaining between them. There are 14 residues in the CDR3. Germline V gene sequence: CDR1 SGHRS, CDR2 YFSETQ. The CDR3 spells CASSGGGKNYGYTF. In nucleotides, the CDR3 is TGCGCCAGCAGCGGGGGTGGGAAGAACTATGGCTACACCTTC.

This clone was detected only once. The V and J genes are TRBV7-8 and TRBJ2-4, with 10 bases matching TRBD2. The CDR3 runs 18 residues. CDR1 is SGHVS and CDR2 is FQNEAQ in the germline V gene. Trimming at V came to 1 base and at J to 0 bases, leaving 6 bases not matched to a gene. For the CDR3, the DNA is TGTGCCAGCAGCTTAGGGCTAGCGGGGGCGCTAGCCAAAAACATTCAGTACTTC. This sequence encodes CASSLGLAGALAKNIQYF.

The CDR3 loop reads CASSQRGGANEQFF. In nucleotides, the CDR3 is TGTGCCAGCAGCCAGCGGGGGGGCGCAAATGAGCAGTTCTTC. The chain links TRBV7-9 to TRBJ2-1; 10 positions agree with TRBD2. V lost 5 bases to trimming and J lost 7 bases; unmatched junction nucleotides: 5. CDR3 length: 14 residues. CDR1 is SEHNR and CDR2 is FQNEAQ in the germline V gene (reference sequence).

The gene calls are TRBV19 and TRBJ1-2; 11 positions match TRBD1. CDR3 length: 17 amino acids. Germline V gives CDR1 LNHDA, CDR2 SQIVND (reference sequence). Trimming took 7 bases from V and 1 from J; bases not matched to a gene: 11. Written as DNA, the CDR3 is TGTGCCAGTAAGAGAGCTAGAGGGACAGGGGGTAACTATGGCTACACCTTC. This sequence encodes CASKRARGTGGNYGYTF.

This clone was detected only a few times. The chain recombines TRBV5-1 with TRBJ1-2, with 7 bases matching TRBD1. The CDR3 has 15 amino acids. CDR1 and CDR2 from the germline V gene are SGHRS and YFSETQ. Trimming at V came to 0 bases and at J to 6 bases, leaving 8 bases not matched to a gene. The CDR3 bases are TGCGCCAGCAGCTTGGCAGCTTGGACAGGACATGGCTACACCTTC. Translation gives CASSLAAWTGHGYTF. Complete variable domain (other parts from reference TRBV5-1 and TRBJ1-2): KAGVTQTPRYLIKTRGQQVTLSCSPISGHRSVSWYQQTPGQGLQFLFEYFSETQRNKGNFPGRFSGRQFSNSRSEMNVSTLELGDSALYLCASSLAAWTGHGYTFGSGTRLTVV.

The chain is built from TRBV19 and TRBJ2-3; 10 nucleotides align to TRBD2. CDR1 LNHDA and CDR2 SQIVND come from the germline V gene (reference sequence). Trimming removed 10 bases from V and 2 bases from J; junction bases left unmatched: 9. The CDR3 is 15 residues long. CDR3 in DNA: TGTGCCACTCGAACAGCGGGGGGGAACACAGATACGCAGTATTTT. As protein: CATRTAGGNTDTQYF.

The chain employs TRBV28 and TRBJ1-1, with TRBD1 as a possible D gene (5 bases). Germline lookup yields CDR1 MDHEN and CDR2 SYDVKM. V lost 4 bases and J lost 8, with 8 bases in between. The CDR3 is 11 residues long. DNA for the CDR3: TGTGCCAGCAGTTGGGGCAGCGAAGCTTTCTTT. It translates to CASSWGSEAFF.

V is TRBV10-3 and J is TRBJ1-3; D ambiguous. The CDR3 runs to 14 residues. The germline V gene has CDR1 ENHRY and CDR2 SYGVKD. The V end was cut by 3 bases, the J end by 0 bases, with 6 bases between. The CDR3 nucleotides are TGTGCCATCAGTGACACGGTCTCTGGAAACACCATATATTTT. Translated, it gives CAISDTVSGNTIYF.

The DNA of the CDR3 is TGTGCCAGCAGCCCCGGGCAGGGGTCCTACAATGAGCAGTTCTTC. This codes for CASSPGQGSYNEQFF. This chain uses TRBV5-4 with TRBJ2-1; TRBD1 might be the D (6 bases). Germline CDR1 SGHNT, CDR2 YYREEE (reference sequence). The CDR3 is 15 amino acids. V lost 4 bases and J lost 1, with 12 bases in between.

This clone has a single count. The V gene is TRBV5-4, the J gene TRBJ2-7; 11 nucleotides align to TRBD2. The CDR3 runs to 13 residues. Per germline, CDR1 SGHNT and CDR2 YYREEE (reference sequence). The V segment lost 0 bases and the J segment 7 bases; nucleotides outside the gene matches: 0. In DNA, the CDR3 is TGTGCCAGCAGCTTGGGACTAGCGGGGGAGCAGTACTTC. Its translation is CASSLGLAGEQYF. The variable domain in full, with the rest retrieved from reference TRBV5-4 and TRBJ2-7, is ETGVTQSPTHLIKTRGQQVTLRCSSQSGHNTVSWYQQALGQGPQFIFQYYREEENGRGNFPPRFSGLQFPNYSSELNVNALELDDSALYLCASSLGLAGEQYFGPGTRLTVT.

The chain links TRBV5-4 to TRBJ2-5, with a weak D call TRBD2 (5 bases). CDR1 is SGHNT, CDR2 YYREEE, per germline (reference sequence). The germline V and J ends were trimmed by 4 bases and 9 bases, with 19 bases remaining between them. This CDR3 spans 14 amino acids. CDR3 nucleotides: TGTGCCAGCAGCCTATCTAGCTTACCCGGGGCCCAGTACTTC. This gives the protein CASSLSSLPGAQYF.

This rearrangement joins TRBV19 to TRBJ2-3; 10 bases are shared with TRBD2. Germline-derived CDR1 and CDR2 are LNHDA and SQIVND (reference sequence). The CDR3 is 14 residues long. The V and J ends lost 6 bases and 4 bases, in that order; junction bases with no gene match: 4. Here the CDR3 reads CASRSSGGADTQYF. Here the CDR3 DNA reads TGTGCCAGTAGATCCAGCGGGGGGGCAGATACGCAGTATTTT. Combining the CDR3 with reference TRBV19 and TRBJ2-3 gives the whole variable domain DGGITQSPKYLFRKEGQNVTLSCEQNLNHDAMYWYRQDPGQGLRLIYYSQIVNDFQKGDIAEGYSVSREKKESFPLTVTSAQKNPTAFYLCASRSSGGADTQYFGPGTRLTVL.

CDR3 amino acids: CSNRRQGTEAFF. The CDR3 DNA sequence: TGCAGCAATAGACGGCAGGGCACTGAAGCTTTCTTT. The chain links TRBV29-1 to TRBJ1-1, with D perhaps TRBD1 (5 bases). This CDR3 comprises 12 residues. The ends were cut back, 8 bases at V and 4 bases at J, with 14 bases in the middle. Germline values: CDR1 SQVTM, CDR2 ANQGSEA.

The chain links TRBV29-1 to TRBJ2-7, with 9 bases lining up with TRBD1. The germline V gene has CDR1 SQVTM and CDR2 ANQGSEA. CDR3 length equals 15 residues. V dropped 1 base and J dropped 5; count of bases not matched to a gene: 9. The DNA of the CDR3 is TGCAGCGTTGAAGGGGCCGGACAGGGGATCCACGAGCAGTACTTC. Translating it yields CSVEGAGQGIHEQYF.

V usage is TRBV6-1 and J usage is TRBJ1-6; 12 nucleotides align to TRBD1. The CDR3 is made up of 16 amino acids. The trim removed 2 bases at V and 7 bases at J, leaving 3 bases unmatched. Germline lookup yields CDR1 MNHNS and CDR2 SASEGT. CDR3 protein: CASSELGTGGNSPLHF. The CDR3, as DNA: TGTGCCAGCAGTGAATTGGGGACAGGGGGCAATTCACCCCTCCACTTT.

The chain joins TRBV29-1 to TRBJ1-2; unclear D gene. CDR1 SQVTM and CDR2 ANQGSEA come from the germline V gene. Trimming removed 4 bases from V and 6 bases from J, with 9 bases in between. The CDR3 runs to 11 residues. The CDR3 DNA is TGCAGCGTTGCGGATTCGGATGGCTACACCTTC. Translation: CSVADSDGYTF.

In this sample, this clone turned up once. The rearrangement joins TRBV9 to TRBJ2-6; D might be TRBD1 (6 bases). Per germline, CDR1 SGDLS and CDR2 YYNGEE. The CDR3 covers 18 residues. Between the trimmed V and J ends, which lost 0 bases and 0 bases, there was a span of 13 bases. CDR3 loop: CASSVGVGGFSGANVLTF. In DNA, the CDR3 is TGTGCCAGCAGCGTAGGTGTAGGGGGTTTCTCTGGGGCCAACGTCCTGACTTTC. The variable domain in full, with the rest retrieved from reference TRBV9 and TRBJ2-6, is DSGVTQTPKHLITATGQRVTLRCSPRSGDLSVYWYQQSLDQGLQFLIQYYNGEERAKGNILERFSAQQFPDLHSELNLSSLELGDSALYFCASSVGVGGFSGANVLTFGAGSRLTVL.

The chain carries TRBV19 and TRBJ1-6, with a possible D match to TRBD1 (5 bases). V was shortened by 3 bases and J by 4 bases, with 10 bases between the two germline ends. The CDR3 contains 15 residues. Germline CDR1 is LNHDA and CDR2 is SQIVND (reference sequence). The CDR3 DNA reads as TGTGCCAGTAGTATCTCCGGGGGATATAATTCACCCCTCCACTTT. Its translation is CASSISGGYNSPLHF.